The following is a T cell receptor (beta chain) sequence with its context. Its antigen is currently unknown. Germline V gene sequence: CDR1 MDHEN, CDR2 SYDVKM. The CDR3 covers 16 residues. Losses at the gene ends were 7 bases for V and 2 bases for J; bases not matched to a gene: 13. Quantitative 5'-RACE was performed with molecular barcodes, and it yielded the TCR beta libraries. TCRdb processed the 5' RACE reads anew with MiXCR; each CDR3 protein has one entry. The sample contains about 96,000 distinct CDR3 sequences, 27% of which appear only once. The data stem from a study of CD8 T cells in ankylosing spondylitis. Study findings and constraints: Before this, some motif variants had been reported in reactive arthritis synovial fluid and blood.

The V gene is TRBV28, the J gene TRBJ1-2; TRBD1 matches 7 bases. This clonotype originated in a male donor with ankylosing spondylitis or in good health (not recorded which). The sequenced material came from blood, either unsorted or a sorted T cell fraction (not recorded which). The CDR3 sequence: CASTSGTASLNYGYTF. The CDR3 region has the DNA TGTGCCAGCACCTCGGGGACAGCCTCCCTCAACTATGGCTACACCTTC.